One TCR beta chain is described in this entry. Produced via immunoSEQ multiplex PCR; TCRdb's table is partial and in-frame only. The sample lists fewer than 600,000 clones, roughly 90% seen once, with approximately 1.8% in the top ten. This entry is derived from a study of blood T cell repertoires in COVID-19. Study background: T cells, B-cell-depleted T cells, or PBMCs provided the cDNA or gDNA that served as material.

The origin of this receptor is a woman between 40 and 50 years old who had recovered from COVID-19. What was sequenced was PBMCs or T cells enriched from blood (not recorded which).

The CDR3, as DNA: TGTGCCACCAGGGGAGGGATCGGGGGAATTAGAGATGAGCAGTTCTTC. Translating it yields CATRGGIGGIRDEQFF. The chain uses TRBV15 and TRBJ2-1, with 7 positions matching TRBD2. The ends lost 6 bases at V and 8 bases at J; junction bases unmatched: 16. The germline gives CDR1 LNHNV, CDR2 YYDKDF (reference sequence). The CDR3 runs to 16 residues.